This TCR beta chain was captured by sequencing in a study of T cell responses to AZD1222 COVID-19 vaccine. V lost 5 bases, J lost 11 bases, and 19 bases lay in between. This CDR3 comprises 14 residues. CDR1 and CDR2 from the germline V gene are SEHNR and FQNEAQ (reference sequence). The table came from immunoSEQ multiplex PCR; TCRdb's copy has only in-frame clones and leaves some out. The table lists 120,000 to 150,000 clones, 89% of them singletons. The chain recombines TRBV7-9 with TRBJ1-5, with a possible D match to TRBD1 (5 bases). The receptor's source is an adult who received the AZD1222 COVID-19 vaccine. This sample comprised peripheral blood, obtained 28 days after the second AZD1222 dose. The CDR3 DNA is TGTGCCAGCAGCCCAGACAGTCCTCCGGGGGCCCAGCATTTT. Translated, it gives CASSPDSPPGAQHF. The full variable domain, in which reference TRBV7-9 and TRBJ1-5 provide the parts outside the CDR3, is DTGVSQNPRHKITKRGQNVTFRCDPISEHNRLYWYRQTLGQGPEFLTYFQNEAQLEKSRLLSDRFSAERPKGSFSTLEIQRTEQGDSAMYLCASSPDSPPGAQHFGDGTRLSIL.